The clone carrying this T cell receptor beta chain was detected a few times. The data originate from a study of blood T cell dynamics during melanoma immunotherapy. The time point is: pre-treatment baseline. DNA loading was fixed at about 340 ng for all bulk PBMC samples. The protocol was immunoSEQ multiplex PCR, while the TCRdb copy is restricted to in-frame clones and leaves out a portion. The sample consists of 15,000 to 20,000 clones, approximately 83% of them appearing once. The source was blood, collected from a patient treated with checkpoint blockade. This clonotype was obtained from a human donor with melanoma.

The CDR3 loop is CASSSGTGGAGGFHEQYF. Written as DNA, the CDR3 is TGTGCCAGCAGCTCGGGGACAGGGGGCGCGGGAGGGTTCCACGAGCAGTACTTC. The V call is TRBV7-9, the J call TRBJ2-7; TRBD1 aligns across 12 bases. V shed 4 bases, J shed 5 bases, and the junction held 15 bases outside the gene matches. The CDR3 is made up of 18 amino acids. The germline V gene has CDR1 SEHNR and CDR2 FQNEAQ (reference sequence).